One T cell receptor beta chain is described in this entry. Its specificity is not known. This sample was taken from a study of shared clonotypes between healthy human individuals. The ends lost 5 bases at V and 3 bases at J; junction bases unmatched: 4. The CDR3 is 14 residues long. CDR1 MNHNS and CDR2 SASEGT come from the germline V gene. Study-wide results and limits: Generation probability values for non-shared clonotypes were lower than those for clonotypes shared by all four donors.

Donors included only healthy HIV-negative adults lacking recent acute infections or vaccinations. Investigators divided CD4+ cells into CD45RA+ naive and CD45RA-negative memory subsets. Replicate PCRs for sorted subsets used about 200 ng DNA; this equaled 25,000 to 35,000 T cell genomes. Sequencing was performed with immunoSEQ multiplex PCR; in TCRdb, only in-frame clones are kept and a portion is missing. The repertoire holds some 500,000 clones, with 95% to 97% as singletons. The material sequenced was naive CD4+ T cells sorted from blood. Subset of the sample: CD45RA+ positively selected. This chain joins TRBV6-1 and TRBJ1-3; TRBD1 matches at 7 bases. The sequence was collected from a woman aged 25 to 39 in good health. The CDR3 region has the DNA TGTGCCAGCAGTAGTAGGGACAGTGGAAACACCATATATTTT. This codes for CASSSRDSGNTIYF.